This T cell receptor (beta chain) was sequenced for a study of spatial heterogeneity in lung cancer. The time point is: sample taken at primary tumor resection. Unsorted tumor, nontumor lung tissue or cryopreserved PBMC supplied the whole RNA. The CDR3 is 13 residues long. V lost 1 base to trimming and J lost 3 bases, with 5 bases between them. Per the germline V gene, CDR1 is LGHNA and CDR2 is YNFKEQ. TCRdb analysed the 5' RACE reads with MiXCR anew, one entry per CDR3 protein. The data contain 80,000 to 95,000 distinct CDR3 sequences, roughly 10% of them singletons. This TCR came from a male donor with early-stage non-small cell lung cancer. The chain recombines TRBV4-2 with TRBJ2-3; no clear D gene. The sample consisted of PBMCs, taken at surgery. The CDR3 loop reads CASSQVLTDTQYF. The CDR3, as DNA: TGTGCCAGCAGCCAAGTCCTGACAGATACGCAGTATTTT.